Presented here are 21 T cell receptor beta chains from one specimen sequenced in a study of T cell changes during pregnancy in multiple sclerosis. The protocol was immunoSEQ multiplex PCR, while the TCRdb copy is restricted to in-frame clones and leaves out a portion. The sample comprises some 56,000 clones, 92% of which are singletons, and about 2.9% rests with the top ten. The material was peripheral blood, obtained in the third trimester of pregnancy. These receptors were collected from a female donor in good health, enrolled as a control in a pregnancy study.

This chain uses TRBV11-1 with TRBJ2-3; TRBD2 is a possible D gene (7 bases). The V end was cut by 5 bases, the J end by 2 bases, with 17 bases between. The CDR3 runs 16 residues. The germline gives CDR1 SGHAT, CDR2 FQDESV (reference sequence). The CDR3 sequence: CASSPTSGGPTDTQYF. For the CDR3, the DNA is TGTGCCAGCAGCCCTACATCGGGGGGCCCCACAGATACGCAGTATTTT. Together with reference TRBV11-1 and TRBJ2-3, the CDR3 gives the full variable domain: EAEVAQSPRYKITEKSQAVAFWCDPISGHATLYWYRQILGQGPELLVQFQDESVVDDSQLPKDRFSAERLKGVDSTLKIQPAELGDSAMYLCASSPTSGGPTDTQYFGPGTRLTVL.

The chain employs TRBV11-3 and TRBJ2-3; 7 bases are shared with TRBD2. V gave up 1 base and J gave up 2 bases; unmatched junction bases: 9. The CDR3 totals 17 residues. CDR1 and CDR2 from the germline V gene are SGHNT and YENEEA. CDR3 sequence reads: CASSLGVAGEFTDTQYF. In nucleotides, the CDR3 is TGTGCCAGCAGCTTAGGTGTAGCGGGTGAATTCACAGATACGCAGTATTTT.

The V gene is TRBV27, the J gene TRBJ2-1; the match to TRBD2 covers 7 bases. Germline CDR1 is MNHEY and CDR2 is SMNVEV (reference sequence). This CDR3 contains 14 residues. V shed 8 bases, J shed 8 bases, and the junction held 12 bases outside the gene matches. As DNA, the CDR3 is TGTGCCAGCGGGCCCCGGGACTATGGCGATGAGCAGTTCTTC. Translation: CASGPRDYGDEQFF.

J is TRBJ1-6 and V is TRBV5-1, with 7 bases identical to TRBD1. The J segment lost 7 bases and the V segment lost 4 bases, leaving 11 bases of the junction unmatched. This CDR3 contains 16 residues. Germline V CDR1 and CDR2: SGHRS, YFSETQ. CDR3 in amino acids: CASSEGATGINSPLHF. CDR3 nucleotide sequence: TGCGCCAGCAGCGAGGGGGCAACGGGGATCAATTCACCCCTCCACTTT.

This chain joins TRBV5-4 and TRBJ2-3; TRBD2 matches at 13 bases. V lost 0 bases and J lost 4; bases outside the gene matches: 2. The CDR3 extends over 16 amino acids. Looked up from germline, CDR1 is SGHNT and CDR2 is YYREEE (reference sequence). CDR3 coding DNA: TGTGCCAGCAGCTTGGGACTAGCGGGGGGCCCAGATACGCAGTATTTT. Translated, it gives CASSLGLAGGPDTQYF.

The V call is TRBV4-1, the J call TRBJ2-1; 8 bases line up with TRBD2. The V gene's germline CDR1 is MGHRA and CDR2 YSYEKL. Trimming took 2 bases from V and 9 from J; bases not matched to a gene: 15. The CDR3 runs 17 residues. CDR3 amino acids: CASSQIDLGLAGGEQFF. The CDR3 region has the DNA TGCGCCAGCAGCCAAATTGACCTTGGACTAGCCGGGGGTGAGCAGTTCTTC.

The rearrangement uses TRBV5-6 and TRBJ2-2; D might be TRBD1 (6 bases). Germline V gives CDR1 SGHDT, CDR2 YYEEEE. The V gene lost 2 bases and the J gene lost 1 base, with 9 bases spanning the gap. The CDR3 is 15 amino acids. As DNA, the CDR3 is TGTGCCAGCAGCTTCAGGGGTAGGAACACCGGGGAGCTGTTTTTT. This codes for CASSFRGRNTGELFF.

The rearrangement joins TRBV9 to TRBJ2-2, with D maybe TRBD1 (5 bases). The CDR3 runs 16 residues. Germline V lookup: CDR1 SGDLS, CDR2 YYNGEE. Trimming removed 4 bases at V and 7 bases at J, with 20 bases between. The chain's CDR3 is CASSPSKGLEHGELFF. The CDR3 DNA sequence: TGTGCCAGCAGCCCGTCCAAGGGGTTGGAGCACGGGGAGCTGTTTTTT.

This clone was observed a single time. The J gene is TRBJ2-7, the V gene TRBV6-6, with TRBD1 matching 9 bases. J gave up 6 bases and V 3 bases, and 6 bases lay outside the gene matches. The CDR3 is 14 amino acids. CDR1 is MNHNY and CDR2 is SVGAGI in the germline V gene (reference sequence). The CDR3 here is CASSYTQGAGEQYF. CDR3 nucleotides: TGTGCCAGCAGTTATACACAGGGGGCGGGCGAGCAGTACTTC.

The V gene is TRBV7-3, the J gene TRBJ1-3, with 9 bases that match TRBD1. CDR3 size: 15 residues. Per the germline V gene, CDR1 is SGHTA and CDR2 is FQGTGA. With 5 bases clipped from V and 1 base from J, the junction kept 3 bases outside the gene matches. Here the CDR3 reads CASSIGTGSGNTIYF. In DNA form, the CDR3 reads TGTGCCAGCAGCATAGGGACAGGGTCTGGAAACACCATATATTTT.

This clone appeared once. The rearrangement links TRBV19 to TRBJ2-7; 8 nucleotides line up with TRBD1. The V segment lost 7 bases and the J segment 0 bases; nucleotides outside the gene matches: 8. Germline lookup yields CDR1 LNHDA and CDR2 SQIVND (reference sequence). The CDR3 totals 15 residues. CDR3 region: CASTYSGGDSYEQYF. The DNA for the CDR3 is TGTGCCAGTACCTACTCAGGGGGCGACTCCTACGAGCAGTACTTC.

This chain joins TRBV2 and TRBJ1-2, with TRBD1 matching 9 bases. Germline assignment: CDR1 SNHLY and CDR2 FYNNEI. The CDR3 loop spans 15 amino acids. J lost 7 bases, V lost 3 bases, and 9 bases had no gene match. As DNA, the CDR3 is TGTGCCAGCAGTGATATAGAGGGACAGGGAATTGGCTACACCTTC. Amino acids: CASSDIEGQGIGYTF.

The rearrangement links TRBV5-6 to TRBJ1-2; no clear D. Trimming pared 2 bases from V and 1 base from J, leaving 6 bases between. The CDR3 is made up of 13 amino acids. Per germline, CDR1 SGHDT and CDR2 YYEEEE. DNA for the CDR3: TGTGCCAGCAGCTTTGGGAGTAACTATGGCTACACCTTC. This gives the protein CASSFGSNYGYTF.

The rearrangement links TRBV10-3 to TRBJ2-3, with D possibly matching TRBD2 (5 bases). V lost 2 bases to trimming and J lost 2 bases, with 11 bases between them. Germline V gene data show CDR1 as ENHRY and CDR2 as SYGVKD. This CDR3 has 15 residues. CDR3 nucleotides: TGTGCCATCAGTGAGCGGGAACTTTTCACAGATACGCAGTATTTT. It specifies CAISERELFTDTQYF.

The gene calls are TRBV29-1 and TRBJ2-7, with 10 bases fitting TRBD1. This CDR3 spans 14 amino acids. Germline V gene data show CDR1 as SQVTM and CDR2 as ANQGSEA. The V and J ends lost 7 bases and 3 bases, in that order; junction bases with no gene match: 9. Here the CDR3 DNA reads TGCAGCGCTTTCCGGGGACAGGGGAGCTACGAGCAGTACTTC. It codes for CSAFRGQGSYEQYF.

This chain connects TRBV6-6 to TRBJ2-5, with TRBD2 matching over 9 bases. The DNA end is a closer match to TRBJ2-7, so the J assignment may be wrong. CDR3 length: 14 amino acids. The germline V gene has CDR1 MNHNY and CDR2 SVGAGI (reference sequence). For the CDR3, the DNA is TGTGCCAGCAGTTATGGCGGGGGGGCCCACGAGCAGTACTTC. Translation gives CASSYGGGAHEQYF.

The chain recombines TRBV7-9 with TRBJ2-1, with 9 bases aligning to TRBD2. Germline CDR1 SEHNR, CDR2 FQNEAQ (reference sequence). This CDR3 spans 15 amino acids. Trimming cost V 7 bases and J 4 bases; bases outside gene matches: 8. The CDR3 reads CASTLSGGRYNEQFF. In nucleotides, the CDR3 is TGTGCCAGCACCCTTAGCGGGGGTCGATACAATGAGCAGTTCTTC.

This clone has just one count. J is TRBJ1-1 and V is TRBV4-1; D perhaps matches TRBD1 (6 bases). This CDR3 comprises 21 residues. Per germline, CDR1 MGHRA and CDR2 YSYEKL. V shed 5 bases and J shed 0 bases, with 31 bases lying between them. The CDR3 reads CASSIRQGRLSAEPVNTEAFF. In nucleotides, the CDR3 is TGCGCCAGCAGCATAAGGCAGGGGCGCTTGTCGGCGGAACCCGTGAACACTGAAGCTTTCTTT.

The chain is built from TRBV5-1 and TRBJ2-1; the D gene is possibly TRBD1 (6 bases). CDR3 length: 15 amino acids. Germline lookup yields CDR1 SGHRS and CDR2 YFSETQ. V lost 5 bases, J lost 7 bases, and 19 bases lay in between. The CDR3 loop is CASSNRDMRGNEQFF. CDR3 nucleotides: TGCGCCAGCAGTAACAGGGATATGAGGGGTAATGAGCAGTTCTTC.

This sequence joins TRBV7-8 and TRBJ1-5; D possibly corresponds to TRBD1 (5 bases). V lost 5 bases, J lost 4 bases, and 15 bases lay in between. Germline CDR1 SGHVS, CDR2 FQNEAQ. The length of the CDR3 is 15 residues. The CDR3 loop reads CASSLTEGVNQPQHF. Written as DNA, the CDR3 is TGTGCCAGCAGCCTGACGGAAGGGGTTAATCAGCCCCAGCATTTT.

The chain is built from TRBV5-4 and TRBJ1-2, with D tentatively TRBD1 (6 bases). The CDR3 consists of 16 residues. The V and J ends lost 4 bases and 6 bases respectively, with 22 bases between them. Germline CDR1 is SGHNT and CDR2 is YYREEE (reference sequence). The CDR3 sequence is CASSPSSLTGLDGYTF. Written as DNA, the CDR3 is TGTGCCAGCAGCCCGTCGAGCCTCACAGGGCTCGATGGCTACACCTTC. The full variable domain, completed using reference TRBV5-4 and TRBJ1-2, is ETGVTQSPTHLIKTRGQQVTLRCSSQSGHNTVSWYQQALGQGPQFIFQYYREEENGRGNFPPRFSGLQFPNYSSELNVNALELDDSALYLCASSPSSLTGLDGYTFGSGTRLTVV.